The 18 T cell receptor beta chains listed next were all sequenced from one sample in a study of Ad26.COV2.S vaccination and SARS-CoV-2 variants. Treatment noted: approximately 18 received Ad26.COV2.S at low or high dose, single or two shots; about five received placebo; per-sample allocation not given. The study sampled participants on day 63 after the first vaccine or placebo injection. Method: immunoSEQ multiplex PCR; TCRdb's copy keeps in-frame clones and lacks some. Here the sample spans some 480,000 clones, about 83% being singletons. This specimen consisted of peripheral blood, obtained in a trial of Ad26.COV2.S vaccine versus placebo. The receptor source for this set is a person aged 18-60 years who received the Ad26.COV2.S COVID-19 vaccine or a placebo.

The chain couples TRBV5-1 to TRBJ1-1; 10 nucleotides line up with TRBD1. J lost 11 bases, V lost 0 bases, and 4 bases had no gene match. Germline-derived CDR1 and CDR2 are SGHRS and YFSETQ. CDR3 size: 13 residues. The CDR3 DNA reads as TGCGCCAGCAGCTTGGGACAGGGGGCGGGGGCTTTCTTT. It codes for CASSLGQGAGAFF.

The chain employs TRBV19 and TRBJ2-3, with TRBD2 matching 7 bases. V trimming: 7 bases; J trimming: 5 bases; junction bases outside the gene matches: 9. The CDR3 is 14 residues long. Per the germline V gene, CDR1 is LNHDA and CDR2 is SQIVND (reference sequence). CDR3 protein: CASTPGLAGDTQYF. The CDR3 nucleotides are TGTGCCAGTACCCCAGGGTTAGCGGGAGATACGCAGTATTTT. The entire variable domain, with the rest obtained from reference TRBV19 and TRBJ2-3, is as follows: DGGITQSPKYLFRKEGQNVTLSCEQNLNHDAMYWYRQDPGQGLRLIYYSQIVNDFQKGDIAEGYSVSREKKESFPLTVTSAQKNPTAFYLCASTPGLAGDTQYFGPGTRLTVL.

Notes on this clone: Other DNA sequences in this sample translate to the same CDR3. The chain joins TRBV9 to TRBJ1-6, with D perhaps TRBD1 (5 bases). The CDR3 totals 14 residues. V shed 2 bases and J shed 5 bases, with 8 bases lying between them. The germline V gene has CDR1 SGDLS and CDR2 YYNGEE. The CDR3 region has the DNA TGTGCCAGCAGCGTCAGGGTGGATAATTCACCCCTCCACTTT. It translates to CASSVRVDNSPLHF.

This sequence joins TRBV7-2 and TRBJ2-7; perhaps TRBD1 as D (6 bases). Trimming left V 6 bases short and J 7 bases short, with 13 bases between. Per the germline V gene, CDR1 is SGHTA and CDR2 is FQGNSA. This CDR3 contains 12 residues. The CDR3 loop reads CASRTGLGEQYF. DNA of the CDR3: TGTGCCAGCAGAACAGGGTTGGGGGAGCAGTACTTC.

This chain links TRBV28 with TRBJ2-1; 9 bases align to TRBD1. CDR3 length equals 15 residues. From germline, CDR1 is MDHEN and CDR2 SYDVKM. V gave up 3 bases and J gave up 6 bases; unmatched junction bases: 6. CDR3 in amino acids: CASSLLDRGTNEQFF. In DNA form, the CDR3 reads TGTGCCAGCAGTTTGCTGGACAGGGGTACCAATGAGCAGTTCTTC.

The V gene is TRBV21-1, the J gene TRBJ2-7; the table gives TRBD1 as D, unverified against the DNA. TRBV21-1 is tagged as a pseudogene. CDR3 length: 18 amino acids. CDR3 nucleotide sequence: TGTGCCAGCATCCTAAAAAGGGAACAGGGGGCCGCCTACTACGAGCAGTACTTC. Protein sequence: CASILKREQGAAYYEQYF.

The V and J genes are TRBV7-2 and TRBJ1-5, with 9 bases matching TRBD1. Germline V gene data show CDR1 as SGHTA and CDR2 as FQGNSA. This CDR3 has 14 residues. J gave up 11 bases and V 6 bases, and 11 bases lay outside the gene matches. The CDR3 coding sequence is TGTGCCAGCAGTTACAGGGGGCAGATCACAGCCCAGCATTTT. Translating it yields CASSYRGQITAQHF.

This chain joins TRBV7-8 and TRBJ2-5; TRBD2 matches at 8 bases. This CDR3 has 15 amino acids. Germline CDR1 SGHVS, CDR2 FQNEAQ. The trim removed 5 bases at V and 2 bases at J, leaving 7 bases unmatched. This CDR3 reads CASSRTTSAQETQYF. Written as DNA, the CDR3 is TGTGCCAGCAGCCGAACGACTAGCGCACAAGAGACCCAGTACTTC.

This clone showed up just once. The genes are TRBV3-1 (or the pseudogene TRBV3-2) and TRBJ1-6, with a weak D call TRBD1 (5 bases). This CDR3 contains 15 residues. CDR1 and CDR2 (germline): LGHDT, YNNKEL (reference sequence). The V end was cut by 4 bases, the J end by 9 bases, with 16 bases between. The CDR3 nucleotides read TGTGCCAGCAGCCTGGGGGTCCTCCATCGTTCACCCCTCCACTTT. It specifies CASSLGVLHRSPLHF.

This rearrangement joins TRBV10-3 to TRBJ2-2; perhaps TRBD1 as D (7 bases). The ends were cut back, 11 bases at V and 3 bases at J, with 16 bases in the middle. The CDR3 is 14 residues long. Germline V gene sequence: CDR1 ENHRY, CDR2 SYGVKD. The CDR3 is CAVGGTVDTGELFF. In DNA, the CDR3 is TGTGCCGTAGGCGGGACAGTGGACACCGGGGAGCTGTTTTTT.

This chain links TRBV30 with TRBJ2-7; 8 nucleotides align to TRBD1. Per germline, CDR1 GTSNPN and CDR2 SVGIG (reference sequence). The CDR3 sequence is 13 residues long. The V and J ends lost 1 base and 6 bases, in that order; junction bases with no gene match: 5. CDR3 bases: TGTGCCTGGAGTGCCGGACAGGGAGGCGAGCAGTACTTC. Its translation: CAWSAGQGGEQYF.

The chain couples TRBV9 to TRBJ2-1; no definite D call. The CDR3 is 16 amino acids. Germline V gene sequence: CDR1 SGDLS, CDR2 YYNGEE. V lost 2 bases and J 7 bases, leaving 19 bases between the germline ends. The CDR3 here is CASSVSAQLRANEQFF. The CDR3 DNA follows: TGTGCCAGCAGCGTCTCGGCTCAACTTCGGGCAAATGAGCAGTTCTTC. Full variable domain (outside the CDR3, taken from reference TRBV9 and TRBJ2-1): DSGVTQTPKHLITATGQRVTLRCSPRSGDLSVYWYQQSLDQGLQFLIQYYNGEERAKGNILERFSAQQFPDLHSELNLSSLELGDSALYFCASSVSAQLRANEQFFGPGTRLTVL.

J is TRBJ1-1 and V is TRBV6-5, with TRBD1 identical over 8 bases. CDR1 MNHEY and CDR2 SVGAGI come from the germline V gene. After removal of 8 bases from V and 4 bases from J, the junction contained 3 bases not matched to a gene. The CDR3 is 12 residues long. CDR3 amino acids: CASSGGGTEAFF. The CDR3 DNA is TGTGCCAGCTCAGGGGGCGGCACTGAAGCTTTCTTT.

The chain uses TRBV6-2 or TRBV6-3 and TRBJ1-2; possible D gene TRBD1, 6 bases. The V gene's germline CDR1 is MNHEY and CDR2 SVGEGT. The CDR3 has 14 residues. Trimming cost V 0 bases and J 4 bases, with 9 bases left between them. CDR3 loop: CASSYSTRGYGYTF. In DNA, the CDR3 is TGTGCCAGCAGTTACTCGACCAGGGGCTATGGCTACACCTTC.

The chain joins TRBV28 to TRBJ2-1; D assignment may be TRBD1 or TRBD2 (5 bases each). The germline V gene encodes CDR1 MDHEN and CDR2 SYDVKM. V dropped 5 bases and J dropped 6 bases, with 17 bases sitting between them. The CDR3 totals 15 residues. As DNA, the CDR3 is TGTGCCAGCAGTCCGTCTGGGGGTTTGGTCAATGAGCAGTTCTTC. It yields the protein CASSPSGGLVNEQFF.

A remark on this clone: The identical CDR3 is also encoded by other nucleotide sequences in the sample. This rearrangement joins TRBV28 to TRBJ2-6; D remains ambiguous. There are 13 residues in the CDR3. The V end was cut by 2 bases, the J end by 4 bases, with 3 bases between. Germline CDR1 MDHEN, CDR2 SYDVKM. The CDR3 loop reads CASSLGGANVLTF. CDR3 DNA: TGTGCCAGCAGTTTAGGAGGGGCCAACGTCCTGACTTTC.

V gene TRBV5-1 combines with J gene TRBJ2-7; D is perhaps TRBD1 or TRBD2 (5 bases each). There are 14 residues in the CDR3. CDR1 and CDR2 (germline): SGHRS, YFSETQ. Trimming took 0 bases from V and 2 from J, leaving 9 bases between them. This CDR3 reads CASSLVGETYEQYF. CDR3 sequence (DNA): TGCGCCAGCAGCTTGGTAGGGGAGACCTACGAGCAGTACTTC.

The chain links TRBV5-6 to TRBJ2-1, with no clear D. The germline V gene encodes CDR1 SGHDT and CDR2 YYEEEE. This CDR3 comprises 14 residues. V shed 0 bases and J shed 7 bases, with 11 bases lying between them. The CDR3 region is CASSLVGGPNEQFF. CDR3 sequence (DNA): TGTGCCAGCAGCTTGGTCGGCGGACCTAATGAGCAGTTCTTC.